The source of this T cell receptor (beta chain) is a study of blood T cell repertoires in COVID-19. CDR3 size: 16 residues. V shed 3 bases and J 3 bases; nucleotides not matched to a gene: 11. Germline loops: CDR1 SGHNT, CDR2 YYREEE (reference sequence). Enrolled through a virtual design, the participants were between 18 and 89 years of age and came from 24 US areas. Sequencing was performed with immunoSEQ multiplex PCR; in TCRdb, only in-frame clones are kept and a portion is missing. The sample has fewer than 250,000 clones; 75% to 90% are singletons. The chain joins TRBV5-4 to TRBJ2-5; 7 positions agree with TRBD2. Specimen: PBMCs or T cells enriched from blood (not recorded which). The clonotype originates from a man between 50 and 59 years old who had been exposed to COVID-19. The CDR3 DNA reads as TGTGCCAGCAGCTCCCGTTGGGGGGGAAGTGAAGAGACCCAGTACTTC. Its protein product is CASSSRWGGSEETQYF.